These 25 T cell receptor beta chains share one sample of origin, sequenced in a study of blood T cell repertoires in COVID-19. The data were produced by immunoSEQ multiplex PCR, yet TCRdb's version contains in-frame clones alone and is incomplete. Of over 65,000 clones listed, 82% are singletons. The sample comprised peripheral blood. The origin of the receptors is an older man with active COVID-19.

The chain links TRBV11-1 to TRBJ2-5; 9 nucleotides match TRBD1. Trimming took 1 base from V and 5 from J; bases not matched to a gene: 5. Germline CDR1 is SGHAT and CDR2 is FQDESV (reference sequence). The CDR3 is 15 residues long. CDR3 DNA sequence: TGTGCCAGCAGCTTAGGTACAGGGGGCGCGGAGACCCAGTACTTC. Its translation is CASSLGTGGAETQYF. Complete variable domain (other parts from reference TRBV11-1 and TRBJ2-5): EAEVAQSPRYKITEKSQAVAFWCDPISGHATLYWYRQILGQGPELLVQFQDESVVDDSQLPKDRFSAERLKGVDSTLKIQPAELGDSAMYLCASSLGTGGAETQYFGPGTRLLVL.

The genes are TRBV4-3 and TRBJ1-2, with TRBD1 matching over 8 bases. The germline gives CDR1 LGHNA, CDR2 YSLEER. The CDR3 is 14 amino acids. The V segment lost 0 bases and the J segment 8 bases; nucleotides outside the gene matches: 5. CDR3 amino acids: CASSQDVRGQGYTF. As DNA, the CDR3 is TGCGCCAGCAGCCAAGATGTCAGGGGGCAGGGCTACACCTTC.

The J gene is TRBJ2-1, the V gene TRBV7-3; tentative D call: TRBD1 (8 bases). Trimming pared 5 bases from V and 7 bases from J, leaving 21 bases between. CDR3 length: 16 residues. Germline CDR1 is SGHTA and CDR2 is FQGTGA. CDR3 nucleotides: TGTGCCAGCAGCCGCGGGGGACAGGCCCAAGGTAATGAGCAGTTCTTC. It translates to CASSRGGQAQGNEQFF.

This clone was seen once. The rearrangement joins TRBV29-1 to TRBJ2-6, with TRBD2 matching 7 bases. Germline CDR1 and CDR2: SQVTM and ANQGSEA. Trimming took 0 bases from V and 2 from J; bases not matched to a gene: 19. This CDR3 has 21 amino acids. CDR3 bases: TGCAGCGTTGAAGAACCCTGGGAGCGGGGAGGCCTATCGCCTGGGGCCAACGTCCTGACTTTC. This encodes CSVEEPWERGGLSPGANVLTF.

The CDR3 nucleotides read TGCAGCGTTGATAGCGGGGGGGCTAGCGAGCAGTTCTTC. Translation: CSVDSGGASEQFF. The V call is TRBV29-1, the J call TRBJ2-1; TRBD2 matches at 11 bases. This CDR3 is 13 amino acids long. V gave up 3 bases and J gave up 10 bases; unmatched junction bases: 5. Germline-derived CDR1 and CDR2 are SQVTM and ANQGSEA.

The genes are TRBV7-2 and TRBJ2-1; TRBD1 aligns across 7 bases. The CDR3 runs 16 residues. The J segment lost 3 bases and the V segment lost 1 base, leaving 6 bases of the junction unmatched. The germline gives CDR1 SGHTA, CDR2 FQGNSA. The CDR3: CASSLGGQIYYNEQFF. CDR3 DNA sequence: TGTGCCAGCAGCTTAGGGGGACAGATTTACTACAATGAGCAGTTCTTC.

CDR3 protein: CASSETGGYGYTF. The CDR3, as DNA: TGTGCCAGCAGTGAGACAGGGGGTTACGGCTACACCTTC. The V call is TRBV2, the J call TRBJ1-2; 9 bases align to TRBD1. The ends lost 3 bases at V and 8 bases at J; junction bases unmatched: 4. Germline assignment: CDR1 SNHLY and CDR2 FYNNEI. The CDR3 has 13 amino acids.

The CDR3 here is CASVRDRENGYTF. The CDR3 DNA reads TGTGCCAGCGTCCGGGACAGGGAAAATGGCTACACCTTC. The chain joins TRBV7-2 to TRBJ1-2, with 9 bases aligning to TRBD1. The J segment lost 6 bases and the V segment lost 8 bases, leaving 7 bases of the junction unmatched. The CDR3 runs to 13 residues. The germline V gene has CDR1 SGHTA and CDR2 FQGNSA.

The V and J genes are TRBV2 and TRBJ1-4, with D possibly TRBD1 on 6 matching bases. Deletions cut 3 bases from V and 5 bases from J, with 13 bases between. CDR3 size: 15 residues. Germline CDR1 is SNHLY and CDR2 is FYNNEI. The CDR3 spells CASSDQLTGNEKLFF. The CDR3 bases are TGTGCCAGCAGTGATCAGCTCACAGGGAATGAAAAACTGTTTTTT.

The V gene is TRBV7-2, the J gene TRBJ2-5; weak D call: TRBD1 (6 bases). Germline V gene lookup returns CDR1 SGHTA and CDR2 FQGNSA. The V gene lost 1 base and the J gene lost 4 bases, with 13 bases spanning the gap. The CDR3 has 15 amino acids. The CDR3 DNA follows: TGTGCCAGCAGCTTAGGAGGCGTACAGGGAGAGACCCAGTACTTC. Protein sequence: CASSLGGVQGETQYF.

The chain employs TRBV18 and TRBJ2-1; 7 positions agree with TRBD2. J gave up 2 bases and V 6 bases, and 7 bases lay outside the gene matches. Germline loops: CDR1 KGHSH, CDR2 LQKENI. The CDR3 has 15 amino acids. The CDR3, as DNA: TGTGCCAGCTCTCCTTTCGGGAGGACCTACAATGAGCAGTTCTTC. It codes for CASSPFGRTYNEQFF. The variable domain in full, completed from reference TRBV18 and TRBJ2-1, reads NAGVMQNPRHLVRRRGQEARLRCSPMKGHSHVYWYRQLPEEGLKFMVYLQKENIIDESGMPKERFSAEFPKEGPSILRIQQVVRGDSAAYFCASSPFGRTYNEQFFGPGTRLTVL.

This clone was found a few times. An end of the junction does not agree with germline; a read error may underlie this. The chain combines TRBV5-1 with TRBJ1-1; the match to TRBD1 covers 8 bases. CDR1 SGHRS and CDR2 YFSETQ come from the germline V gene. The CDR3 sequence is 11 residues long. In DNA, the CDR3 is TGCGCCAGCAGCGAGGACAGGGATGTTCTCTTT. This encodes CASSEDRDVLF.

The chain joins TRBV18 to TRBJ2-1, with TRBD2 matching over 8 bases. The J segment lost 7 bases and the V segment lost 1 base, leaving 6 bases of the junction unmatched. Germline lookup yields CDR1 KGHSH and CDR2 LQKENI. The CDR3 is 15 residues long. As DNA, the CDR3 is TGTGCCAGCTCACCACTAGCTAGCGGGTCAAATGAGCAGTTCTTC. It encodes CASSPLASGSNEQFF. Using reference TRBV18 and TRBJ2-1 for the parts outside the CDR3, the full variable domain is NAGVMQNPRHLVRRRGQEARLRCSPMKGHSHVYWYRQLPEEGLKFMVYLQKENIIDESGMPKERFSAEFPKEGPSILRIQQVVRGDSAAYFCASSPLASGSNEQFFGPGTRLTVL.

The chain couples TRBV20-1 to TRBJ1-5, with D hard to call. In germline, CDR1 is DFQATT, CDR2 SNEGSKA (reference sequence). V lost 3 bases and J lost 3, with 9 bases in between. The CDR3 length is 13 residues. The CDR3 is CSASVVANQPQHF. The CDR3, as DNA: TGCAGTGCTAGTGTGGTGGCCAATCAGCCCCAGCATTTT.

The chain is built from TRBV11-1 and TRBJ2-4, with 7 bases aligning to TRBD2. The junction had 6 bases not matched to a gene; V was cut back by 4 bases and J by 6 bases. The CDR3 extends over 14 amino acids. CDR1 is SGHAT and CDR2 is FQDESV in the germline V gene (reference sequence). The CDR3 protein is CASSSFGEGNIQYF. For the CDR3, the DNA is TGTGCCAGCAGCTCATTCGGGGAGGGAAACATTCAGTACTTC.

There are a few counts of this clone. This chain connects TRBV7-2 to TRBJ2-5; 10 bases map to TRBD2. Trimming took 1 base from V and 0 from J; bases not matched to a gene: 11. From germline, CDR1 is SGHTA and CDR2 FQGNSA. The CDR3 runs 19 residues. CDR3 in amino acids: CASSLVGIASGSNQETQYF. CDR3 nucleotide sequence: TGTGCCAGCAGCTTAGTAGGGATCGCTAGCGGGAGCAACCAAGAGACCCAGTACTTC.

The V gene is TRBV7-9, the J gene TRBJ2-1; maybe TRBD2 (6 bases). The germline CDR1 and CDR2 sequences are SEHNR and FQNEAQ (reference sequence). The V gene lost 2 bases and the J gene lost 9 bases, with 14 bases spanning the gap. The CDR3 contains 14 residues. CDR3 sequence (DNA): TGTGCCAGCAGCTTATCCGCGGGGTGGGGTGAGCAGTTCTTC. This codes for CASSLSAGWGEQFF.

CDR3 loop: CASTIGQGPRNTIYF. DNA for the CDR3: TGTGCCAGCACCATCGGGCAGGGTCCGCGAAACACCATATATTTT. The rearrangement links TRBV2 to TRBJ1-3, with a tentative D call TRBD1 (5 bases). The V end lost 7 bases, the J end lost 5 bases, and 18 bases lay between the germline ends. CDR3 length equals 15 residues. The germline CDR1 and CDR2 sequences are SNHLY and FYNNEI.

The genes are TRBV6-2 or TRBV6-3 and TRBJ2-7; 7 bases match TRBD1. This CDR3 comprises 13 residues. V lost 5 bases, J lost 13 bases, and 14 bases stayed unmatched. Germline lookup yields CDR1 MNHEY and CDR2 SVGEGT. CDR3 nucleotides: TGTGCCAGCAGTATCTGGGCCGACAGGGACCTTTACTTC. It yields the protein CASSIWADRDLYF.

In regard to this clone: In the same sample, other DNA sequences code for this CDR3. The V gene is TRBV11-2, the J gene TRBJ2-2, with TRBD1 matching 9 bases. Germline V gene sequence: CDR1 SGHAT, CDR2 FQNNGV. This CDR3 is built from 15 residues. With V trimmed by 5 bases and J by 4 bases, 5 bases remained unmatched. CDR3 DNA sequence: TGTGCCAGCAGCCTACAGGGGGCAGGCACCGGGGAGCTGTTTTTT. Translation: CASSLQGAGTGELFF. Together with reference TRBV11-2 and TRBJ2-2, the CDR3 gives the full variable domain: EAGVAQSPRYKIIEKRQSVAFWCNPISGHATLYWYQQILGQGPKLLIQFQNNGVVDDSQLPKDRFSAERLKGVDSTLKIQPAKLEDSAVYLCASSLQGAGTGELFFGEGSRLTVL.

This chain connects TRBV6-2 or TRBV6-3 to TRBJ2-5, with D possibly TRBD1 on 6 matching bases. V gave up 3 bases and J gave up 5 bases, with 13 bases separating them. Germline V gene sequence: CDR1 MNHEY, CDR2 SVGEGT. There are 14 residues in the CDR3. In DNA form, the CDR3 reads TGTGCCAGCAGTTATTTACAGGGCAGGGAGACCCAGTACTTC. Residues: CASSYLQGRETQYF.

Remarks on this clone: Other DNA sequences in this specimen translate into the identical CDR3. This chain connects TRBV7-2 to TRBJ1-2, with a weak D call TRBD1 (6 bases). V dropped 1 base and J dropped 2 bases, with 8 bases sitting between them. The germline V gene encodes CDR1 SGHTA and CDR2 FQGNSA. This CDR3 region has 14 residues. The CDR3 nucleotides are TGTGCCAGCAGCTTAGGCGGGGGCAACTATGGCTACACCTTC. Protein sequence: CASSLGGGNYGYTF.

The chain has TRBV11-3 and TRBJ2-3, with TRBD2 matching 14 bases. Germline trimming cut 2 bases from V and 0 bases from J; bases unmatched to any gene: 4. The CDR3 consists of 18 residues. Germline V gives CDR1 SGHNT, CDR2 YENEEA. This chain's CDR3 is CASSLTTSGGASTDTQYF. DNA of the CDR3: TGTGCCAGCAGCTTAACGACTAGCGGGGGGGCTAGCACAGATACGCAGTATTTT.

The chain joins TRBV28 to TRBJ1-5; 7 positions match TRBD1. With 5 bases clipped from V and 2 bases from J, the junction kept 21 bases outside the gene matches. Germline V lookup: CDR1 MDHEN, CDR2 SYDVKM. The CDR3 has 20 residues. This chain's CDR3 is CASSRHELPRQGNGNQPQHF. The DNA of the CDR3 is TGTGCCAGCAGTCGGCATGAACTCCCCCGACAGGGAAATGGCAATCAGCCCCAGCATTTT.

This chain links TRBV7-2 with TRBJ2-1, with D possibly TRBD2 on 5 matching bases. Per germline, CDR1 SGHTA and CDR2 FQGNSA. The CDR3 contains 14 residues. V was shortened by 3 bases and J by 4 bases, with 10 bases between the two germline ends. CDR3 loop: CASSFPEGYNEQFF. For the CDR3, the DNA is TGTGCCAGCAGCTTCCCAGAGGGATACAATGAGCAGTTCTTC.